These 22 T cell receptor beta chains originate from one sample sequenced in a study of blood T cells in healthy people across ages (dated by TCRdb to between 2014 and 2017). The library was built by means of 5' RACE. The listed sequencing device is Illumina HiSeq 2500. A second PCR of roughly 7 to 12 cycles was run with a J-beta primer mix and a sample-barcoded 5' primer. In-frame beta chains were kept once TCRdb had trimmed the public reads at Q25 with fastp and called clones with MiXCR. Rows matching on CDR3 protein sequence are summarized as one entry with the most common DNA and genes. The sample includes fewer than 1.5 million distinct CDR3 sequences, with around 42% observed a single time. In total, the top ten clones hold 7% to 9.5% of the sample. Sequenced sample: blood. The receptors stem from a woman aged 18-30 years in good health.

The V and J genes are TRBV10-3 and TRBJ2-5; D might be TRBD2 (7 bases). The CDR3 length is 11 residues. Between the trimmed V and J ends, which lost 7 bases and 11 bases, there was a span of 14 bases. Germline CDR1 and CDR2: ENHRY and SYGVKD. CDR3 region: CAITGGYVQYF. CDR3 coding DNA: TGTGCCATCACGGGGGGCTACGTGCAGTACTTC.

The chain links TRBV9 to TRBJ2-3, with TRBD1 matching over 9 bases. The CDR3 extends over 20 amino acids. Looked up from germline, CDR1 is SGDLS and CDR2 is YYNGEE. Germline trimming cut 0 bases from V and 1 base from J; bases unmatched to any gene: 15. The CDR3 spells CASSVEGGQGIPQRTDTQYF. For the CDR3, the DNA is TGTGCCAGCAGCGTAGAGGGGGGACAGGGAATCCCCCAGCGCACAGATACGCAGTATTTT.

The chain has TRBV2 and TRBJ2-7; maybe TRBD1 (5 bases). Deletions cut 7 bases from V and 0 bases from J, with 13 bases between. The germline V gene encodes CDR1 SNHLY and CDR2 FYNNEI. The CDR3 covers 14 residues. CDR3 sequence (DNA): TGTGCCAGCAAAGGGGCCTCAGGCTCCTACGAGCAGTACTTC. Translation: CASKGASGSYEQYF.

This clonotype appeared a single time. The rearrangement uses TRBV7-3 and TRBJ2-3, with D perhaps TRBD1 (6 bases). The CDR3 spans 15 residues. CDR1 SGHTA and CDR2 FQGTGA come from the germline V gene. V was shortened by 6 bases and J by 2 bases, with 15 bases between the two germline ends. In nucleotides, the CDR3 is TGTGCCAGCAGTTTACAGGGCGGTGACACAGATACGCAGTATTTT. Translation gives CASSLQGGDTDTQYF. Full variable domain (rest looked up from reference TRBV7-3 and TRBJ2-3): GAGVSQTPSNKVTEKGKYVELRCDPISGHTALYWYRQSLGQGPEFLIYFQGTGAADDSGLPNDRFFAVRPEGSVSTLKIQRTERGDSAVYLCASSLQGGDTDTQYFGPGTRLTVL.

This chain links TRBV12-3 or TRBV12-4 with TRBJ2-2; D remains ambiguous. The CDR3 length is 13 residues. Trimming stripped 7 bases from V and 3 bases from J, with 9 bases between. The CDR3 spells CASTVGDTGELFF. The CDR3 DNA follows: TGTGCCAGCACGGTTGGAGACACCGGGGAGCTGTTTTTT.

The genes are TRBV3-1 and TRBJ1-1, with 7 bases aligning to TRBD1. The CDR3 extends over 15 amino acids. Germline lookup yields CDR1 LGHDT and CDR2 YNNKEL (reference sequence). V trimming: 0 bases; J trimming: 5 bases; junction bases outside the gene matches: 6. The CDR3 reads CASSQDGTVGTEAFF. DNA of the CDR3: TGTGCCAGCAGCCAAGATGGGACAGTGGGGACTGAAGCTTTCTTT. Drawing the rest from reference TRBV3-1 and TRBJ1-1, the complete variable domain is DTAVSQTPKYLVTQMGNDKSIKCEQNLGHDTMYWYKQDSKKFLKIMFSYNNKELIINETVPNRFSPKSPDKAHLNLHINSLELGDSAVYFCASSQDGTVGTEAFFGQGTRLTVV.

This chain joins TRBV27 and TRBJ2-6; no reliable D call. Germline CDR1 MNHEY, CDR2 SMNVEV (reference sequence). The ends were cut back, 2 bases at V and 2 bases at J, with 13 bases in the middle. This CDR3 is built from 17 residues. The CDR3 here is CASSLRGGTPGANVLTF. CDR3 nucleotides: TGTGCCAGCAGTTTAAGAGGCGGAACCCCTGGGGCCAACGTCCTGACTTTC.

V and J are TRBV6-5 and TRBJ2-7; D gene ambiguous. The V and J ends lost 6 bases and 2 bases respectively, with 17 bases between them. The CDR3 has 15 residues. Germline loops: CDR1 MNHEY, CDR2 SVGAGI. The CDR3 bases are TGTGCCAGCAGCCGATACGGGTCTCAAGCCTACGAGCAGTACTTC. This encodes CASSRYGSQAYEQYF.

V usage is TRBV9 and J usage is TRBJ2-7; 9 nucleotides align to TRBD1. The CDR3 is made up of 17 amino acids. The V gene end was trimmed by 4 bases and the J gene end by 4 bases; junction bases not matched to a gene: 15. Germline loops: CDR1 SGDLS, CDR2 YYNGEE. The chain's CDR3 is CASSTPGQGLGGYEQYF. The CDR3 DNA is TGTGCCAGCAGCACGCCGGGACAGGGTTTAGGAGGTTACGAGCAGTACTTC.

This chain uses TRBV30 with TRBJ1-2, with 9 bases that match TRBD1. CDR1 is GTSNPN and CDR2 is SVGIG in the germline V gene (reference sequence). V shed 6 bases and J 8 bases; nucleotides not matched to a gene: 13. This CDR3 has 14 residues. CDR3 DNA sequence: TGTGCCTGTGACGCGGGACAGGGAATCTGGGGCTACACCTTC. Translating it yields CACDAGQGIWGYTF.

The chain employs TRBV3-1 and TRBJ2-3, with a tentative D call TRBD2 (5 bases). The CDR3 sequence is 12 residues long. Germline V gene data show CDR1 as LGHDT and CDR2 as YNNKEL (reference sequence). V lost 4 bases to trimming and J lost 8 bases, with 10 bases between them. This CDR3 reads CASSLNAGTQYF. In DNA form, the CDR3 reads TGTGCCAGCAGCCTGAATGCGGGTACGCAGTATTTT.

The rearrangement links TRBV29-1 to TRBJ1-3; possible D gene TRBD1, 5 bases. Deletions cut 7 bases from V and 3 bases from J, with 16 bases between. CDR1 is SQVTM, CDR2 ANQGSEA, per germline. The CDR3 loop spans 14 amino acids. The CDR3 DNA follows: TGCAGCGGCCTAGACAGTTTGAGTGGAAACACCATATATTTT. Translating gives CSGLDSLSGNTIYF.

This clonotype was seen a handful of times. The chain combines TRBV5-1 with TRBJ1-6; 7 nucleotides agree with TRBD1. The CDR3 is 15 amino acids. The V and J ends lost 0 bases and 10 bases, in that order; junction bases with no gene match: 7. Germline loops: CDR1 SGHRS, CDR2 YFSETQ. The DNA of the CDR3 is TGCGCCAGCAGCTTGGAACAGGGGTTAAACTCACCCCTCCACTTT. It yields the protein CASSLEQGLNSPLHF.

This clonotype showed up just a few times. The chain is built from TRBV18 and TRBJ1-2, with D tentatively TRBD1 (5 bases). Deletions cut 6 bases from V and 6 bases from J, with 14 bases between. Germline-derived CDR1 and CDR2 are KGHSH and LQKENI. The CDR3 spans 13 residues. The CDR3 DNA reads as TGTGCCAGCTCGCGACAAGGGGACGATGGCTACACCTTC. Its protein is CASSRQGDDGYTF. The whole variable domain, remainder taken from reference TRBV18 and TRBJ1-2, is NAGVMQNPRHLVRRRGQEARLRCSPMKGHSHVYWYRQLPEEGLKFMVYLQKENIIDESGMPKERFSAEFPKEGPSILRIQQVVRGDSAAYFCASSRQGDDGYTFGSGTRLTVV.

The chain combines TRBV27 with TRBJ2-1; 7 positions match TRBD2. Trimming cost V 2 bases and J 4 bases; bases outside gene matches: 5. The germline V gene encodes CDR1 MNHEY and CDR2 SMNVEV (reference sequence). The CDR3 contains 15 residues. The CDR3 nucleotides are TGTGCCAGCAGTTTAAGGCCGGGACTATACAATGAGCAGTTCTTC. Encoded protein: CASSLRPGLYNEQFF.

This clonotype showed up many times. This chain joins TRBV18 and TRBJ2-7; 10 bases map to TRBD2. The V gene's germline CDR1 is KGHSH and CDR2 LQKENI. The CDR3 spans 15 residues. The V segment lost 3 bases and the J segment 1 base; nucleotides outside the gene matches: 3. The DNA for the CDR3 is TGTGCCAGCTCACCTAAAGCGGGGGGGTCCTACGAGCAGTACTTC. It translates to CASSPKAGGSYEQYF.

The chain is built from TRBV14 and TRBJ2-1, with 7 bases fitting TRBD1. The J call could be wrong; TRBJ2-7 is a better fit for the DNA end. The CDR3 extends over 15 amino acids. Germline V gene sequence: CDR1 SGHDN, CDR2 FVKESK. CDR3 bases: TGTGCCAGCAGCCAACAAGACAGGGTCGGCTACGAGCAGTACTTC. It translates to CASSQQDRVGYEQYF.

The CDR3 loop reads CASSSAGGPPDTQYF. CDR3 DNA sequence: TGCGCCAGCAGCTCGGCGGGAGGGCCTCCAGATACGCAGTATTTT. The chain employs TRBV5-1 and TRBJ2-3, with 9 bases fitting TRBD2. After removal of 3 bases from V and 4 bases from J, the junction contained 6 bases not matched to a gene. Germline lookup yields CDR1 SGHRS and CDR2 YFSETQ. CDR3 length: 15 amino acids.

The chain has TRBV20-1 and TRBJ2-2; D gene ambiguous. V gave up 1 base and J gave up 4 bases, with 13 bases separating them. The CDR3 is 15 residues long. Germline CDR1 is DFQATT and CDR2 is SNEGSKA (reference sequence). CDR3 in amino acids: CSARVTPPRTGELFF. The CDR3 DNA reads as TGCAGTGCTAGAGTGACTCCACCCCGCACCGGGGAGCTGTTTTTT.

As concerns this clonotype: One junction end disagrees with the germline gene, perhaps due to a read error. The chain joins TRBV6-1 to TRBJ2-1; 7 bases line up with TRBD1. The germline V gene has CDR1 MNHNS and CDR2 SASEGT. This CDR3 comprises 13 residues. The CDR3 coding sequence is TGTGCCGGCAGGGAAGGGGGCGGATACGAGCAGTTCTTC. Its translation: CAGREGGGYEQFF.

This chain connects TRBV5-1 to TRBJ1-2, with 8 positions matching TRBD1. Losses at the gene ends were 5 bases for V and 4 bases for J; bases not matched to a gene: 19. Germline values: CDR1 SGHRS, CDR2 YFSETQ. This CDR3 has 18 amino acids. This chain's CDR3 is CASSNIQSGQALGYGYTF. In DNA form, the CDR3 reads TGCGCCAGCAGTAACATACAATCGGGACAGGCCCTCGGCTATGGCTACACCTTC. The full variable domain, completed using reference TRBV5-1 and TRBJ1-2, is KAGVTQTPRYLIKTRGQQVTLSCSPISGHRSVSWYQQTPGQGLQFLFEYFSETQRNKGNFPGRFSGRQFSNSRSEMNVSTLELGDSALYLCASSNIQSGQALGYGYTFGSGTRLTVV.

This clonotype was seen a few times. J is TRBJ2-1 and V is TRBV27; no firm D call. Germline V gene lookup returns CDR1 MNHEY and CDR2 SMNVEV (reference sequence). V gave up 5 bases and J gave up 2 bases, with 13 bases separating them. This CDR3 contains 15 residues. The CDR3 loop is CASSKDGPTYNEQFF. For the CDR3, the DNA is TGTGCCAGCAGTAAAGACGGCCCCACCTACAATGAGCAGTTCTTC.